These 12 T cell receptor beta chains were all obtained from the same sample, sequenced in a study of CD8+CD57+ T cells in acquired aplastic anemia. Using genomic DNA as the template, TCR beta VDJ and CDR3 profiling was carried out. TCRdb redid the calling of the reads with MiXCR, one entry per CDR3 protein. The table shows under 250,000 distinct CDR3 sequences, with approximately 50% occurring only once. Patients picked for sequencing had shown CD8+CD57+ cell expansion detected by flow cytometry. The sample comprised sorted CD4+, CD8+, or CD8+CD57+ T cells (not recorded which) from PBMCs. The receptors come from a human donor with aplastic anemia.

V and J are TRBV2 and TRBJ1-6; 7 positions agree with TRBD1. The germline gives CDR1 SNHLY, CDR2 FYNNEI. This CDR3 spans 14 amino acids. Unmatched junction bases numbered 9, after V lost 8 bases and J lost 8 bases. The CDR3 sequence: CASGLGGGDSPLHF. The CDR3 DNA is TGTGCCAGCGGGCTAGGGGGCGGGGATTCACCCCTCCACTTT.

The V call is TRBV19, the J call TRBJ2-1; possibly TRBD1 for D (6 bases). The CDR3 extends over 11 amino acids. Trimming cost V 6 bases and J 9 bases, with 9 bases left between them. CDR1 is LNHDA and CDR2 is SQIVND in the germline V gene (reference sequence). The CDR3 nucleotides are TGTGCCAGTAGGGCAGGGGTTGAGCAGTTCTTC. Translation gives CASRAGVEQFF.

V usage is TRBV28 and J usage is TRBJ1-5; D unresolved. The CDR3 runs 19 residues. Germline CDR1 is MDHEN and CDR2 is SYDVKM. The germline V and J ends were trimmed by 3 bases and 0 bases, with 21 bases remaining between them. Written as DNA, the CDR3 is TGTGCCAGCAGTTTTAACCCTCAGGAAGGGAGATATAGCAATCAGCCCCAGCATTTT. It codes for CASSFNPQEGRYSNQPQHF.

The CDR3 region is CSARKETQYF. The CDR3 region has the DNA TGCAGTGCTAGAAAAGAGACCCAGTACTTC. The chain is built from TRBV20-1 and TRBJ2-5; no clear D. Trimming cost V 2 bases and J 3 bases, with 1 base left between them. The CDR3 is 10 amino acids. CDR1 and CDR2 (germline): DFQATT, SNEGSKA (reference sequence).

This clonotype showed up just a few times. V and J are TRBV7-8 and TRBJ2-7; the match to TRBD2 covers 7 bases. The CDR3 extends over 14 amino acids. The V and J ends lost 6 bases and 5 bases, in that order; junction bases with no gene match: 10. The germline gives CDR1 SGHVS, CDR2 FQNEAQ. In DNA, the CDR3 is TGTGCCAGCAGTTTGGGGGGGATCGGAAACGAGCAGTACTTC. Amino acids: CASSLGGIGNEQYF.

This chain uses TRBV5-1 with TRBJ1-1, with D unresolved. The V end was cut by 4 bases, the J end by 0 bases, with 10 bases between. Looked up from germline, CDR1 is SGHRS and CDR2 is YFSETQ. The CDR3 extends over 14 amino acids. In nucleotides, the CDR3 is TGCGCCAGCAGCCGGGATGCCGTGAACACTGAAGCTTTCTTT. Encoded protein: CASSRDAVNTEAFF.

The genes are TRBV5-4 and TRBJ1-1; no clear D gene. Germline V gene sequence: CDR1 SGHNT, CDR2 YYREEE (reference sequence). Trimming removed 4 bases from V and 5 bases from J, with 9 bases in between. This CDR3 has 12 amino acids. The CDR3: CASSQTNTEAFF. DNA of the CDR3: TGTGCCAGCAGCCAAACTAATACTGAAGCTTTCTTT.

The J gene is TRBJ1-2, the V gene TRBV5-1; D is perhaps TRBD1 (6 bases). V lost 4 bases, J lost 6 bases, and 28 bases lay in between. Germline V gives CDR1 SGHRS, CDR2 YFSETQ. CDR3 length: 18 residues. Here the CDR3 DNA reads TGCGCCAGCAGCATACAGGGAGTTGGAACTCTGACGGGGGATGGCTACACCTTC. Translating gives CASSIQGVGTLTGDGYTF.

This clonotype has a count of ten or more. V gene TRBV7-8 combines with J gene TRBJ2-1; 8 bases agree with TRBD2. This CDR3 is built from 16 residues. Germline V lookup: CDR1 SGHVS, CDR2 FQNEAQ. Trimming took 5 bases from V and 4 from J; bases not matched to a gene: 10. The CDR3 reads CASSPQAGGAYNEQFF. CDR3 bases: TGTGCCAGCAGCCCCCAGGCGGGGGGCGCGTACAATGAGCAGTTCTTC. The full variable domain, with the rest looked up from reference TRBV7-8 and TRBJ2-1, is GAGVSQSPRYKVAKRGQDVALRCDPISGHVSLFWYQQALGQGPEFLTYFQNEAQLDKSGLPSDRFFAERPEGSVSTLKIQRTQQEDSAVYLCASSPQAGGAYNEQFFGPGTRLTVL.

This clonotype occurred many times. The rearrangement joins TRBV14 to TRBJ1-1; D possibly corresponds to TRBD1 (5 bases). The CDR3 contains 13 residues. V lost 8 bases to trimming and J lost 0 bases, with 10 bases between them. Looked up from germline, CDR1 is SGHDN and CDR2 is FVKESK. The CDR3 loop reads CASAGTVNTEAFF. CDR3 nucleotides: TGTGCCAGCGCAGGGACGGTGAACACTGAAGCTTTCTTT.

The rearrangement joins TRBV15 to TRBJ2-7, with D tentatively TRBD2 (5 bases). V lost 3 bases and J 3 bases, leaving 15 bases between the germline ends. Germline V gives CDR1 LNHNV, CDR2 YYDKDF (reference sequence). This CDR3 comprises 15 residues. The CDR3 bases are TGTGCCACCAGCAGTATTGGGCGGGCGGTCTACGAGCAGTACTTC. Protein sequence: CATSSIGRAVYEQYF.

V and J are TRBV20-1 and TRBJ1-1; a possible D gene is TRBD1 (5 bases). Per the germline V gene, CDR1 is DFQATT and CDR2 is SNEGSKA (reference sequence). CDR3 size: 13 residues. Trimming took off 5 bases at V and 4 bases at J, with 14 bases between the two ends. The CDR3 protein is CSAPREGVTEAFF. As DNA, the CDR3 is TGCAGTGCTCCACGGGAAGGGGTCACTGAAGCTTTCTTT.